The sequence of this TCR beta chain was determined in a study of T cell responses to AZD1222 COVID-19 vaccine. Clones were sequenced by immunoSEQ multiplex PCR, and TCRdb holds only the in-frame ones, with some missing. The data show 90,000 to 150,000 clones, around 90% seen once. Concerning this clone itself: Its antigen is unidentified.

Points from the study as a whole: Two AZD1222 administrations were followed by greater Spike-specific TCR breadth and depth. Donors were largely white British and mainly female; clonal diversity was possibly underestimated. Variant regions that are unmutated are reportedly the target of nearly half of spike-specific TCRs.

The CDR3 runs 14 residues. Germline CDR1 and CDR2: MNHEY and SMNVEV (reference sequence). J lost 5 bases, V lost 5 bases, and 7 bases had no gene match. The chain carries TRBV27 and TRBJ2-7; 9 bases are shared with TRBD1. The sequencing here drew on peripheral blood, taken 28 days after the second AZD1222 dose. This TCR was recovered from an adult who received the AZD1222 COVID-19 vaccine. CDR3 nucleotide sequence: TGTGCCAGCAGTCCTTGGACAGGGGAAGACGAGCAGTACTTC. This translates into CASSPWTGEDEQYF.